The 27 T cell receptor beta chains given below trace back to one sample, sequenced in a study of CD8+CD57+ T cells in acquired aplastic anemia. Genomic DNA served as template for TCR beta VDJ and CDR3 profiling. MiXCR was run by TCRdb on the reads, yielding one entry per CDR3 protein. The table records hundreds of thousands of distinct CDR3 sequences, more than 25% of them present only once. Selection for sequencing was limited to patients who had shown CD8+CD57+ cell expansion by flow cytometry. The sample was sorted CD4+, CD8+, or CD8+CD57+ T cells (not recorded which) from PBMCs. The origin of the receptors is a human donor with aplastic anemia.

Ten or more counts support this clonotype. The V call is TRBV29-1, the J call TRBJ1-1; tentative D call: TRBD1 (5 bases). Trimming cost V 7 bases and J 3 bases, with 18 bases left between them. CDR1 is SQVTM, CDR2 ANQGSEA, per germline. The CDR3 covers 14 residues. The CDR3 region has the DNA TGCAGCGCCCATTTACAGGCTCCCGACACTGAAGCTTTCTTT. It translates to CSAHLQAPDTEAFF. Filled out from reference TRBV29-1 and TRBJ1-1, the complete variable domain reads SAVISQKPSRDICQRGTSLTIQCQVDSQVTMMFWYRQQPGQSLTLIATANQGSEATYESGFVIDKFPISRPNLTFSTLTVSNMSPEDSSIYLCSAHLQAPDTEAFFGQGTRLTVV.

This clonotype occurred a few times. In DNA, the CDR3 is TGTGCCAGCAGCTGGGAAGGGACAGAGAACACTGAAGCTTTCTTT. Translation: CASSWEGTENTEAFF. The rearrangement links TRBV5-5 to TRBJ1-1; 7 bases are a match to TRBD1. V gave up 3 bases and J gave up 1 base; unmatched junction bases: 6. Per germline, CDR1 SGHKS and CDR2 YYEKEE (reference sequence). The CDR3 contains 15 residues.

This clonotype showed up just a few times. J is TRBJ1-2 and V is TRBV25-1, with D unclear. The germline V and J ends were trimmed by 5 bases and 12 bases, with 19 bases remaining between them. Germline values: CDR1 MGHDK, CDR2 SYGVNS. This CDR3 contains 13 residues. CDR3 nucleotide sequence: TGTGCCAGCAGTCCCCCAAATGGGCAGACGAACACCTTC. Translated, it gives CASSPPNGQTNTF.

The chain recombines TRBV20-1 with TRBJ1-1, with 8 bases fitting TRBD1. J gave up 5 bases and V 4 bases, and 3 bases lay outside the gene matches. The CDR3 has 12 amino acids. Per the germline V gene, CDR1 is DFQATT and CDR2 is SNEGSKA (reference sequence). The CDR3: CSAIDRGTEAFF. CDR3 sequence (DNA): TGCAGTGCTATTGACAGGGGTACTGAAGCTTTCTTT.

This clonotype was found many times. The chain uses TRBV6-5 and TRBJ1-2, with D maybe TRBD1 (5 bases). Trimming removed 2 bases at V and 4 bases at J, with 14 bases between. The CDR3 is 15 residues long. The germline V gene encodes CDR1 MNHEY and CDR2 SVGAGI. The CDR3 loop is CASSYPGLTFYGYTF. CDR3 nucleotide sequence: TGTGCCAGCAGTTACCCGGGACTCACGTTCTATGGCTACACCTTC.

This clonotype showed up many times. V is TRBV24-1 and J is TRBJ1-1, with D perhaps matching TRBD1 (5 bases). The germline V gene encodes CDR1 KGHDR and CDR2 SFDVKD. This CDR3 contains 14 residues. The V gene lost 6 bases and the J gene lost 1 base, with 11 bases spanning the gap. CDR3 sequence reads: CATSTGGRNTEAFF. The CDR3 region has the DNA TGTGCCACCAGTACTGGGGGGAGGAACACTGAAGCTTTCTTT.

This chain links TRBV3-1 with TRBJ1-5; TRBD1 is a possible D gene (6 bases). The CDR3 has 14 residues. Germline CDR1 LGHDT, CDR2 YNNKEL (reference sequence). V was cut by 5 bases and J by 2 bases, with 10 bases left in between. CDR3 in DNA: TGTGCCAGCAGCGGACAGAATGGCAATCAGCCCCAGCATTTT. Protein sequence: CASSGQNGNQPQHF.

The table lists this clonotype with many counts. J is TRBJ2-6 and V is TRBV2; 8 positions agree with TRBD1. CDR1 SNHLY and CDR2 FYNNEI come from the germline V gene. The V and J ends lost 10 bases and 0 bases, in that order; junction bases with no gene match: 5. The CDR3 loop spans 15 amino acids. The CDR3 spells CATGQGGSGANVLTF. The DNA for the CDR3 is TGTGCCACCGGACAGGGTGGCTCTGGGGCCAACGTCCTGACTTTC.

Points on this clonotype: One base away lies a much larger clone, so this may be a sequencing read error. This chain connects TRBV15 to TRBJ1-2; D not resolved. CDR1 and CDR2 (germline): LNHNV, YYDKDF (reference sequence). V was clipped by 5 bases and J by 3 bases, with 13 bases between them. The CDR3 totals 14 residues. The CDR3 DNA is TGTGCCACCAGCTTAACCCCGCCGGACTATGGCTACACCTTC. This translates into CATSLTPPDYGYTF.

In regard to this clonotype: This may stem from a read error, because a much larger clone lies one nucleotide away. The chain recombines TRBV20-1 with TRBJ2-5; D gene ambiguous. CDR1 is DFQATT, CDR2 SNEGSKA, per germline (reference sequence). The length of the CDR3 is 11 residues. For the CDR3, the DNA is TGCGGTGCTAGAGTTGCGGAGACCCAGTACTTC. Its protein product is CGARVAETQYF.

This clonotype was seen at least ten times. The V and J genes are TRBV20-1 and TRBJ1-3, with D perhaps TRBD1 (6 bases). The length of the CDR3 is 14 residues. The V gene lost 4 bases and the J gene lost 0 bases, with 10 bases spanning the gap. CDR1 and CDR2 from the germline V gene are DFQATT and SNEGSKA (reference sequence). The DNA of the CDR3 is TGCAGTGCTAAGGACAGTTCCTCTGGAAACACCATATATTTT. It translates to CSAKDSSSGNTIYF.

Remarks on this clonotype: This clone may be a read error of a much larger clone one base away. The chain carries TRBV19 and TRBJ2-2, with unresolved D. The CDR3 covers 12 residues. Trimming cost V 6 bases and J 6 bases, with 8 bases left between them. Germline V gene data show CDR1 as LNHDA and CDR2 as SQIVND (reference sequence). The CDR3 sequence is CASSLPAGELFF. The DNA for the CDR3 is TGTGCCAGTAGCCTACCAGCCGGGGAGCTGTTTTTT.

A few counts support this clonotype. This chain uses TRBV5-4 with TRBJ2-7; D might be TRBD1 (5 bases). This CDR3 is 13 amino acids long. Germline CDR1 is SGHNT and CDR2 is YYREEE (reference sequence). V gave up 4 bases and J gave up 5 bases, with 13 bases separating them. The CDR3 sequence: CASSPGTGHEQYF. As DNA, the CDR3 is TGTGCCAGCAGCCCGGGTACAGGACACGAGCAGTACTTC.

Concerning this clonotype: A much larger clone differs by one base, so this may be a read error. The J gene is TRBJ2-3, the V gene TRBV19, with D unclear. The CDR3 is made up of 14 amino acids. V dropped 1 base and J dropped 1 base, with 6 bases sitting between them. The germline V gene has CDR1 LNHDA and CDR2 SQIVND (reference sequence). The CDR3 region is CASSIGYGTDTQYF. For the CDR3, the DNA is TGTGCCAGTAGTATAGGTTACGGCACAGATACGCAGTATTTT.

This clonotype was counted at least ten times. The rearrangement uses TRBV7-2 and TRBJ1-1, with TRBD1 as a possible D gene (5 bases). The V end lost 5 bases, the J end lost 1 base, and 11 bases lay between the germline ends. Germline V gene sequence: CDR1 SGHTA, CDR2 FQGNSA. The CDR3 has 14 residues. The CDR3 DNA sequence: TGTGCCAGCAGCCCAGCCGGGGCGAACACTGAAGCTTTCTTT. Encoded protein: CASSPAGANTEAFF.

At least ten counts were recorded for this clonotype. The rearrangement uses TRBV9 and TRBJ2-1, with TRBD2 matching 8 bases. This CDR3 has 12 amino acids. Trimming cost V 4 bases and J 6 bases; bases outside gene matches: 0. Per germline, CDR1 SGDLS and CDR2 YYNGEE. CDR3 sequence: CASSTSGNEQFF. CDR3 DNA: TGTGCCAGCAGCACTAGCGGCAATGAGCAGTTCTTC. Filled out from reference TRBV9 and TRBJ2-1, the complete variable domain reads DSGVTQTPKHLITATGQRVTLRCSPRSGDLSVYWYQQSLDQGLQFLIQYYNGEERAKGNILERFSAQQFPDLHSELNLSSLELGDSALYFCASSTSGNEQFFGPGTRLTVL.

The chain has TRBV9 and TRBJ1-3; a weak D match, TRBD1 (6 bases). Germline-derived CDR1 and CDR2 are SGDLS and YYNGEE. V was clipped by 0 bases and J by 1 base, with 14 bases between them. The CDR3 sequence is 17 residues long. The CDR3 DNA is TGTGCCAGCAGCGTAGCTCAGGGGCTCTTTTCTGGAAACACCATATATTTT. Translation gives CASSVAQGLFSGNTIYF. The full variable domain, completed using reference TRBV9 and TRBJ1-3, is DSGVTQTPKHLITATGQRVTLRCSPRSGDLSVYWYQQSLDQGLQFLIQYYNGEERAKGNILERFSAQQFPDLHSELNLSSLELGDSALYFCASSVAQGLFSGNTIYFGEGSWLTVV.

This clonotype came up many times. The rearrangement links TRBV7-8 to TRBJ2-7; the D gene could be TRBD1 or TRBD2 (6 bases each). The CDR3 loop spans 14 amino acids. CDR1 and CDR2 from the germline V gene are SGHVS and FQNEAQ. Trimming shortened V by 7 bases and J by 6 bases, and 19 bases separated the two germline ends. The CDR3 region has the DNA TGTGCCAGCACCCAAGGGGGGCCCGCCGGCGAGCAGTACTTC. Protein: CASTQGGPAGEQYF.

With respect to this clonotype: Because it lacks the conserved phenylalanine or tryptophan at the end, this CDR3 is likely a read error. The V and J genes are TRBV9 and TRBJ2-2; D unresolved. V was cut by 3 bases and J by 3 bases, with 9 bases left in between. CDR1 and CDR2 from the germline V gene are SGDLS and YYNGEE. There are 14 residues in the CDR3. In DNA form, the CDR3 reads TGTGCCAGCAGCGGGAGTTGGGACACCGGGGAGCTGTTTTCT. Translating gives CASSGSWDTGELFS.

In this sample, this clonotype turned up a few times. The chain has TRBV25-1 and TRBJ1-6; no clear D. V shed 6 bases and J shed 8 bases, with 20 bases lying between them. CDR3 size: 16 residues. Germline lookup yields CDR1 MGHDK and CDR2 SYGVNS. The DNA for the CDR3 is TGTGCCAGCAGAAACCCCCGAGGAAAACGAGATTCACCCCTCCACTTT. Translating it yields CASRNPRGKRDSPLHF.

In its sample, this clonotype was seen once. The DNA of the CDR3 is TGTGCCAGCAGCTTAGCTCTAGCGGGCAGCACAGATACGCAGTATTTT. This translates into CASSLALAGSTDTQYF. The chain carries TRBV11-1 and TRBJ2-3; 8 bases agree with TRBD2. There are 16 residues in the CDR3. Germline CDR1 reads SGHAT; CDR2 reads FQDESV (reference sequence). Germline trimming cut 0 bases from V and 0 bases from J; bases unmatched to any gene: 2.

This clonotype appeared once. This sequence joins TRBV15 and TRBJ1-2; 9 nucleotides agree with TRBD1. The CDR3 has 15 residues. J was trimmed by 7 bases and V by 3 bases; bases with no gene match: 9. Germline V gene sequence: CDR1 LNHNV, CDR2 YYDKDF (reference sequence). The CDR3 DNA follows: TGTGCCACCAGCAGGGGTAACAGGGGGCAGGGTGGCTACACCTTC. It encodes CATSRGNRGQGGYTF. Full variable domain (remainder filled in from reference TRBV15 and TRBJ1-2): DAMVIQNPRYQVTQFGKPVTLSCSQTLNHNVMYWYQQKSSQAPKLLFHYYDKDFNNEADTPDNFQSRRPNTSFCFLDIRSPGLGDTAMYLCATSRGNRGQGGYTFGSGTRLTVV.

Many counts were recorded for this clonotype. The chain employs TRBV20-1 and TRBJ1-5; D unclear. This CDR3 comprises 14 residues. V lost 3 bases and J lost 1, with 10 bases in between. CDR1 is DFQATT, CDR2 SNEGSKA, per germline (reference sequence). This CDR3 is CSASAGPSNQPQHF. The CDR3 coding sequence is TGCAGTGCTAGTGCCGGGCCAAGCAATCAGCCCCAGCATTTT.

This clonotype was detected many times. The chain employs TRBV15 and TRBJ2-2; no clear D. Trimming removed 5 bases from V and 4 bases from J, with 17 bases in between. The CDR3 consists of 16 residues. CDR1 LNHNV and CDR2 YYDKDF come from the germline V gene (reference sequence). CDR3 bases: TGTGCCACCAGCTTCGTTGGCGGATCTATCACCGGGGAGCTGTTTTTT. It yields the protein CATSFVGGSITGELFF.

This clonotype was found many times. The chain couples TRBV15 to TRBJ1-4, with a weak D call TRBD1 (5 bases). V was shortened by 0 bases and J by 8 bases, with 13 bases between the two germline ends. CDR3 length: 15 residues. Per germline, CDR1 LNHNV and CDR2 YYDKDF (reference sequence). The chain's CDR3 is CATSREQGGREKLFF. For the CDR3, the DNA is TGTGCCACCAGCAGAGAGCAGGGAGGCCGCGAAAAACTGTTTTTT.

The chain employs TRBV24-1 and TRBJ2-1; D uncertain. This CDR3 is built from 13 residues. Trimming removed 1 base at V and 4 bases at J, with 4 bases between. CDR1 and CDR2 from the germline V gene are KGHDR and SFDVKD. The DNA of the CDR3 is TGTGCCACCAGTGATTTTCCTTACAATGAGCAGTTCTTC. Protein: CATSDFPYNEQFF.

CDR3 nucleotide sequence: TGTGCCAGCAGCCAAGGGGGGGGCTTACAAGAGACCCAGTACTTC. The encoded protein is CASSQGGGLQETQYF. The chain has TRBV4-2 and TRBJ2-5, with D maybe TRBD2 (7 bases). V was trimmed by 1 base and J by 2 bases, leaving 11 bases between them. CDR3 length equals 15 residues. Per germline, CDR1 LGHNA and CDR2 YNFKEQ.